This T cell receptor (beta chain) was observed in a study of T cells in Graves' hyperthyroidism and ophthalmopathy. This clonotype showed up many times. The V and J ends lost 9 bases and 6 bases respectively, with 18 bases between them. The CDR3 extends over 14 amino acids. Amplification targeted TCR beta CDR3 regions from RNA transcripts. The study used the HTBI primer set for a first-round RT-PCR of the TCR CDR3. One entry per CDR3 protein results from TCRdb running MiXCR on the multiplex PCR reads. In the table there are approximately 300,000 distinct CDR3 sequences, approximately 17% of which are singletons.

The sequenced sample was blood. This clonotype was obtained from a man aged 30 to 45 with Graves' hyperthyroidism. The chain joins TRBV12-3 or TRBV12-4 to TRBJ1-5, with no clear D. The CDR3, as DNA: TGTGCCAGTTTTCCTGGCAGACGTGGTCAGCCCCAGCATTTT. Translation: CASFPGRRGQPQHF.